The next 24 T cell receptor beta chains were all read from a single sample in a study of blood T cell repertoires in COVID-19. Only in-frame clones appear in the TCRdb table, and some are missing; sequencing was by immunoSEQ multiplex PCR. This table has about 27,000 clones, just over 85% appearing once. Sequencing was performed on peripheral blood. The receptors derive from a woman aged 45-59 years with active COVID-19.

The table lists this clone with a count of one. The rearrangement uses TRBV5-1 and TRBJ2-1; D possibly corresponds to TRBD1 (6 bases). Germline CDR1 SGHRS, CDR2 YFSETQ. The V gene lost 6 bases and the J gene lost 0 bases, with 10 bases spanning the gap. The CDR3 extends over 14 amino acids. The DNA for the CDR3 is TGCGCCAGCACCCCGACAGGCTCCTACAATGAGCAGTTCTTC. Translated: CASTPTGSYNEQFF. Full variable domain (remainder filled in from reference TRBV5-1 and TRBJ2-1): KAGVTQTPRYLIKTRGQQVTLSCSPISGHRSVSWYQQTPGQGLQFLFEYFSETQRNKGNFPGRFSGRQFSNSRSEMNVSTLELGDSALYLCASTPTGSYNEQFFGPGTRLTVL.

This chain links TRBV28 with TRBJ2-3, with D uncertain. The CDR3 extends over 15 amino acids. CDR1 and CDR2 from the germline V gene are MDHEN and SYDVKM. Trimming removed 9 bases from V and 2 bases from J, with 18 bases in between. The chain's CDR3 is CASHSPTALTDTQYF. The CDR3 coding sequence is TGTGCCAGTCACAGCCCCACCGCCCTCACAGATACGCAGTATTTT.

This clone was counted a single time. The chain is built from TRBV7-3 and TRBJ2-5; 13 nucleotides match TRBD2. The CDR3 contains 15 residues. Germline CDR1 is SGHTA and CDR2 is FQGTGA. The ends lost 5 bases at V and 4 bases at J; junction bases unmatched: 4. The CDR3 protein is CASSPGTSGVETQYF. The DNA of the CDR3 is TGTGCCAGCAGCCCCGGGACTAGCGGGGTAGAGACCCAGTACTTC.

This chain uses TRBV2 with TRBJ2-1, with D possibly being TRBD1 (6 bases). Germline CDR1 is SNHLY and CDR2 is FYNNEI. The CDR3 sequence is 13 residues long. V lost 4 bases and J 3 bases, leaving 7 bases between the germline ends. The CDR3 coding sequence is TGTGCCAGCAGTGGGGACAACTACAATGAGCAGTTCTTC. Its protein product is CASSGDNYNEQFF.

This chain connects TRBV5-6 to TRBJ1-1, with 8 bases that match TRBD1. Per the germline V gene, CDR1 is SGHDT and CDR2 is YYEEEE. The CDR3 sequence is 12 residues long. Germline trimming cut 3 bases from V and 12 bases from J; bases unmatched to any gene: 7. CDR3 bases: TGTGCCAGCAGCTGGGGGACAGGAGTGACTTTCTTT. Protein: CASSWGTGVTFF.

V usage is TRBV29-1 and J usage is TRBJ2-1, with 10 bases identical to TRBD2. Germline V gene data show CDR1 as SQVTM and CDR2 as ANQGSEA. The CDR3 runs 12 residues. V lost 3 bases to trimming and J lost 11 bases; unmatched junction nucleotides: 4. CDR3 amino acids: CSVDTSGTKQFF. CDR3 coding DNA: TGCAGCGTTGACACTAGCGGGACTAAGCAGTTCTTC.

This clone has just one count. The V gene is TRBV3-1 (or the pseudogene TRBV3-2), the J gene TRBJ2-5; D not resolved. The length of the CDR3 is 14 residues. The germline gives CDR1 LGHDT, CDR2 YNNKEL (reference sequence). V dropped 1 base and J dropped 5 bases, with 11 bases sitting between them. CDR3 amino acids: CASSQASPRETQYF. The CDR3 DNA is TGTGCCAGCAGCCAAGCTTCCCCCAGGGAGACCCAGTACTTC.

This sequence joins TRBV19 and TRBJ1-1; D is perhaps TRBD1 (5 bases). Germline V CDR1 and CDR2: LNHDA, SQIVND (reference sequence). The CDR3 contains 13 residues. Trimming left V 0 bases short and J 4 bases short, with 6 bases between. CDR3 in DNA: TGTGCCAGTAGTATAGAGGGGGGCACTGAAGCTTTCTTT. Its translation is CASSIEGGTEAFF.

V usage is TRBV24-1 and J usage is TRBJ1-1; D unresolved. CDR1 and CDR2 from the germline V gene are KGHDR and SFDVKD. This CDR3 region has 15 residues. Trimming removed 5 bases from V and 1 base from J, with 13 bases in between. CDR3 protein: CATSGPGSRNTEAFF. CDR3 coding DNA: TGTGCCACCAGTGGTCCCGGGTCGAGGAACACTGAAGCTTTCTTT.

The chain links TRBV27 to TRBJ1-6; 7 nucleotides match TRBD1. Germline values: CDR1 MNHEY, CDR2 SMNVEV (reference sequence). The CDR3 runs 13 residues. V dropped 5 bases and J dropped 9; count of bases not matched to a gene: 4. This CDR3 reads CASSDRDSSPLHF. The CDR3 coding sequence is TGTGCCAGCAGTGACCGGGACAGTTCACCCCTCCACTTT.

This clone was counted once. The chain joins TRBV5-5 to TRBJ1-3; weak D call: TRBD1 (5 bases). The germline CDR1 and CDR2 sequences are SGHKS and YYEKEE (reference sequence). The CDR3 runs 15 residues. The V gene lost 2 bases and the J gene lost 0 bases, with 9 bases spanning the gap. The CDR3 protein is CASSLTGDSGNTIYF. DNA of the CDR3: TGTGCCAGCAGCTTAACAGGCGACTCTGGAAACACCATATATTTT.

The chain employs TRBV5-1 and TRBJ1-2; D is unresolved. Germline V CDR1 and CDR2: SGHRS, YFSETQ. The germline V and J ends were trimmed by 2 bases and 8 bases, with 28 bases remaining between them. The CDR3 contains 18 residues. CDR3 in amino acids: CASSLVGLKRTGMEGYTF. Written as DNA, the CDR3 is TGCGCCAGCAGCTTAGTAGGGTTGAAGCGGACTGGCATGGAGGGCTACACCTTC.

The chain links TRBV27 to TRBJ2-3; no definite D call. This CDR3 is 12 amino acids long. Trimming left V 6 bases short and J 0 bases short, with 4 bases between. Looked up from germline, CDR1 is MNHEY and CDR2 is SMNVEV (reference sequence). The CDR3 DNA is TGTGCCAGCAGGTCTAGCACAGATACGCAGTATTTT. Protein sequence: CASRSSTDTQYF.

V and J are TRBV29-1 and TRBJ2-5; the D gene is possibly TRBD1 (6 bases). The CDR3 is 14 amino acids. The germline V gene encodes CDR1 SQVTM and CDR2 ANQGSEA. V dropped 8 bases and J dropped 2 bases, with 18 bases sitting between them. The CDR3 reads CSSTGAGDQETQYF. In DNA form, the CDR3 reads TGCAGCTCCACCGGGGCAGGGGATCAAGAGACCCAGTACTTC.

The CDR3 sequence: CASSEVSGSTTGELFF. The CDR3 nucleotides are TGTGCCAGCAGTGAAGTTAGCGGGAGTACCACCGGGGAGCTGTTTTTT. The V call is TRBV2, the J call TRBJ2-2, with 9 bases matching TRBD2. Germline CDR1 and CDR2: SNHLY and FYNNEI. The CDR3 runs to 16 residues. V lost 1 base and J lost 4; bases outside the gene matches: 4.

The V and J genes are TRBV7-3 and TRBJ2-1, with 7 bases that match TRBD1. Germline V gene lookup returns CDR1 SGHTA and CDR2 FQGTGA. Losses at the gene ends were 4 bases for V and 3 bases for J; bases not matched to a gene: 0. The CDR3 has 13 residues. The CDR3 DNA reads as TGTGCCAGCAGCTGGGACAGCTACAATGAGCAGTTCTTC. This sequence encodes CASSWDSYNEQFF.

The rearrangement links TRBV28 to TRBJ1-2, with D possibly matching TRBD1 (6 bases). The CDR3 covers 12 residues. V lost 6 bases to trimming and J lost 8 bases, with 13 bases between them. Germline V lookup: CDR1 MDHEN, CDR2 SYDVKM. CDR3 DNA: TGTGCCAGCAGACATCCAGGGGTGGGCTACACCTTC. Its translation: CASRHPGVGYTF.

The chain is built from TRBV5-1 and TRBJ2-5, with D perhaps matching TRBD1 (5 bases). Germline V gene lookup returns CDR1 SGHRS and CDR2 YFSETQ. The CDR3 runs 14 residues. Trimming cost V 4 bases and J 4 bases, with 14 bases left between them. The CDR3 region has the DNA TGCGCCAGCAGCCGCCAGACAGAAGGAGAGACCCAGTACTTC. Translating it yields CASSRQTEGETQYF.

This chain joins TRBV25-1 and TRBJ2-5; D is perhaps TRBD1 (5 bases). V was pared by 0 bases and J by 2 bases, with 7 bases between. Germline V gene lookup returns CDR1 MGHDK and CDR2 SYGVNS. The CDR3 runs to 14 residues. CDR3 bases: TGTGCCAGCAGTGAATATAGGGGACAAGAGACCCAGTACTTC. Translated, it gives CASSEYRGQETQYF.

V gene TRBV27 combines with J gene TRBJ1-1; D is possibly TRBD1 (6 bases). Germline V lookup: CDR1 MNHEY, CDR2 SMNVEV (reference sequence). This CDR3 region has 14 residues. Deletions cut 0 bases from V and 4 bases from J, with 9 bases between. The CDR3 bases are TGTGCCAGCAGTTTATCCCGACAGGCCACTGAAGCTTTCTTT. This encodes CASSLSRQATEAFF.

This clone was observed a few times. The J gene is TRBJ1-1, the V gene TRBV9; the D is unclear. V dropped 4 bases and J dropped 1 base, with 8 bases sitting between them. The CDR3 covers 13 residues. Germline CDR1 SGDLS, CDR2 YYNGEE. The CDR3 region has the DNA TGTGCCAGCAGCCCGGAGGGGAACACTGAAGCTTTCTTT. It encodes CASSPEGNTEAFF.

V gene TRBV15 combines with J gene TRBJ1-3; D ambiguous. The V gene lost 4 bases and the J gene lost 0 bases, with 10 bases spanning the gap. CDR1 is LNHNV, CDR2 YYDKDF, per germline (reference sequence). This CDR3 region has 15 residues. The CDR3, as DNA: TGTGCCACCAGCATTGGGGAGAGCTCTGGAAACACCATATATTTT. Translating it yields CATSIGESSGNTIYF.

CDR3 nucleotides: TGTGCCAGTAGTATAAACAGGGACAATCAGCCCCAGCATTTT. Translating gives CASSINRDNQPQHF. This sequence joins TRBV19 and TRBJ1-5; tentative D call: TRBD1 (6 bases). The CDR3 extends over 14 amino acids. Germline V gives CDR1 LNHDA, CDR2 SQIVND (reference sequence). Trimming took 2 bases from V and 3 from J, leaving 8 bases between them.

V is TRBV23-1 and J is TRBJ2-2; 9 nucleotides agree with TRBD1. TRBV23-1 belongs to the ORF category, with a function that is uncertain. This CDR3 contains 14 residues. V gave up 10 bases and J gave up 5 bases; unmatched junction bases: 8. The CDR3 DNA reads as TGCGCCACCAAACAGGGGGCGCAAACCGGGGAGCTGTTTTTT. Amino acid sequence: CATKQGAQTGELFF.